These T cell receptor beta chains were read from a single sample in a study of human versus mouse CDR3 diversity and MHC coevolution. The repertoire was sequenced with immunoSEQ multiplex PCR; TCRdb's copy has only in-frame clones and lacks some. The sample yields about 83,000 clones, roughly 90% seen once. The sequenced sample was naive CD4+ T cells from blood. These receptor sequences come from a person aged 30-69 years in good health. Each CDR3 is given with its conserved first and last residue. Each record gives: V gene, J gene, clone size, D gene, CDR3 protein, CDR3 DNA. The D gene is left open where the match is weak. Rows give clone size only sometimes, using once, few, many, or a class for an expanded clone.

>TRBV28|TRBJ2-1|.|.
CASSFAGPSYNEQFF
TGTGCCAGCAGTTTTGCGGGGCCATCCTACAATGAGCAGTTCTTC
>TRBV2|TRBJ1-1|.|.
CASSLMGAVAEAFF
TGTGCCAGCAGTTTGATGGGTGCAGTAGCCGAAGCTTTCTTT
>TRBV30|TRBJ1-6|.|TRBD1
CAWTGQIEAPLHF
TGTGCCTGGACGGGACAGATTGAGGCTCCCCTCCACTTT
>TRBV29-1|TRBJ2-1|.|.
CSVEAPYNEQFF
TGCAGCGTTGAGGCCCCCTACAATGAGCAGTTCTTC
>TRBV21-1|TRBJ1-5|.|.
CASSKVGAGYSNQPQHF
TGTGCCAGCAGCAAAGTGGGGGCCGGTTACAGCAATCAGCCCCAGCATTTT
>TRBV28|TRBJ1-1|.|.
CASRRTLPSEAFF
TGTGCCAGCAGGCGGACACTACCTTCTGAAGCTTTCTTT
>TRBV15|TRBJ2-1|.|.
CATSTRPVPNEQFF
TGTGCCACCAGCACCCGCCCAGTCCCCAATGAGCAGTTCTTC
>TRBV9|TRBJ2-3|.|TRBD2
CASSAGTSGVTDTQYF
TGTGCCAGCAGCGCCGGGACTAGCGGGGTCACAGATACGCAGTATTTT
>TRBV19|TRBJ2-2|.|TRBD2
CASSTSGRTGELFF
TGTGCCAGTAGCACTAGCGGTAGGACCGGGGAGCTGTTTTTT
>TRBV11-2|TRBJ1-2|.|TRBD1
CASSLDRAANYGYTF
TGTGCCAGCAGCCTAGACAGGGCCGCTAACTATGGCTACACCTTC
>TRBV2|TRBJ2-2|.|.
CASRSGPNTGELFF
TGTGCCAGCAGGTCGGGTCCCAACACCGGGGAGCTGTTTTTT
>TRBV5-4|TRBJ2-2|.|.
CASSYPTVNTGELFF
TGTGCCAGCAGCTACCCTACTGTGAACACCGGGGAGCTGTTTTTT
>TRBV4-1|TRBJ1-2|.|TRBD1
CASSQVIRDSYGYTF
TGCGCCAGCAGCCAAGTTATAAGGGACAGCTATGGCTACACCTTC
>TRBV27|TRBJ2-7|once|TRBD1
CASRDRAYEQYF
TGTGCCAGCCGGGACAGGGCCTACGAGCAGTACTTC
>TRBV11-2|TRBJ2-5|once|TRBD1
CASSDRVPETQYF
TGTGCCAGCAGCGACAGGGTTCCAGAGACCCAGTACTTC
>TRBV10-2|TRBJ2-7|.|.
CASSEGAVSSYEQYF
TGCGCCAGCAGTGAGGGGGCGGTCAGCTCCTACGAGCAGTACTTC
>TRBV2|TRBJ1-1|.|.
CASSEGLRTEAFF
TGTGCCAGCAGTGAAGGACTACGGACTGAAGCTTTCTTT
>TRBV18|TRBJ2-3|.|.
CASSGSDTQYF
TGTGCCAGCTCAGGTAGTGATACGCAGTATTTT
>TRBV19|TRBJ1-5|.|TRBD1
CASRPDRWVQPQHF
TGTGCCAGTAGACCGGACAGGTGGGTTCAGCCCCAGCATTTT
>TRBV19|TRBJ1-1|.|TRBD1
CASSLRTGRNTEAFF
TGTGCCAGTAGTCTCCGGACAGGGAGGAACACTGAAGCTTTCTTT
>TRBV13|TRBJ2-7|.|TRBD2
CATRVSGGYEQYF
TGTGCCACCCGGGTCAGCGGGGGTTACGAGCAGTACTTC
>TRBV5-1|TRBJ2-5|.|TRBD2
CASSLAAGGAETQYF
TGCGCCAGCAGCTTGGCGGCGGGAGGGGCAGAGACCCAGTACTTC
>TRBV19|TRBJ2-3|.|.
CATAPLDTDTQYF
TGTGCCACCGCACCCCTAGACACAGATACGCAGTATTTT
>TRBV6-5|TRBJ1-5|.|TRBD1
CASRFGQGTQPQHF
TGTGCCAGCAGGTTCGGACAGGGGACTCAGCCCCAGCATTTT
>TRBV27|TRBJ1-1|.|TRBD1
CASSLGQVNTEAFF
TGTGCCAGCAGCCTAGGACAGGTGAACACTGAAGCTTTCTTT
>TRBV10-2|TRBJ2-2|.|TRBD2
CASGAGTSGTGELFF
TGCGCCAGCGGCGCCGGGACTAGCGGTACCGGGGAGCTGTTTTTT
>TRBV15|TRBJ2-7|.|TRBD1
CATSRTGNYEQYF
TGTGCCACCAGCAGGACAGGGAACTACGAGCAGTACTTC